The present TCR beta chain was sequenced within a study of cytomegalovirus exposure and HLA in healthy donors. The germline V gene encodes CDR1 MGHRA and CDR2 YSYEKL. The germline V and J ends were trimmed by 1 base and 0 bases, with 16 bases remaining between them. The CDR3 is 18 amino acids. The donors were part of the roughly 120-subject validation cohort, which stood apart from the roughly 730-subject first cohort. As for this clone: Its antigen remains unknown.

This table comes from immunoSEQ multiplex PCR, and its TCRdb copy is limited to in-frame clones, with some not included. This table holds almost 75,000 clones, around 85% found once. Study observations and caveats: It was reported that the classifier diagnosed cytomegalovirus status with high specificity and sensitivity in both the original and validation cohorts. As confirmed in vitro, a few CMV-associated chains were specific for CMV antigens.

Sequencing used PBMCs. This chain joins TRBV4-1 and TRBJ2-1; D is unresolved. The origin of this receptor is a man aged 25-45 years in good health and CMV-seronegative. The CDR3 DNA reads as TGCGCCAGCAGCCAAGTTTCTGTAGTGGAGAACTCCTACAATGAGCAGTTCTTC. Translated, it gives CASSQVSVVENSYNEQFF.